The next 12 T cell receptor beta chains were all read from a single sample in a study of blood T cell repertoires in COVID-19. Sequencing used immunoSEQ multiplex PCR; TCRdb keeps in-frame clones, though not all of them. The sample yields about 180,000 clones, roughly 85% seen once. Sequencing was performed on peripheral blood. These receptors were collected from a human donor with active or convalescent COVID-19. The donor label of this sample is uncertain.

The CDR3: CASSLVQEAFF. DNA for the CDR3: TGTGCCAGCAGCTTGGTCCAGGAAGCTTTCTTT. The chain carries TRBV7-9 and TRBJ1-1; D gene uncertain. Between the trimmed V and J ends, which lost 3 bases and 8 bases, there was a span of 7 bases. This CDR3 comprises 11 residues. Germline CDR1 and CDR2: SEHNR and FQNEAQ (reference sequence).

This chain joins TRBV9 and TRBJ2-2; D possibly corresponds to TRBD1 (6 bases). The CDR3 has 16 residues. Germline assignment: CDR1 SGDLS and CDR2 YYNGEE. Trimming took 1 base from V and 0 from J, leaving 10 bases between them. The CDR3 DNA reads as TGTGCCAGCAGCGTATTAGGGGGAACGAACACCGGGGAGCTGTTTTTT. Translated: CASSVLGGTNTGELFF.

The CDR3 DNA follows: TGTGCCAGCTCACTCGCGGGATCCACTTCACCCCTCCACTTT. Translation gives CASSLAGSTSPLHF. The chain couples TRBV18 to TRBJ1-6; unclear D gene. The CDR3 sequence is 14 residues long. CDR1 is KGHSH and CDR2 is LQKENI in the germline V gene. The ends were cut back, 4 bases at V and 9 bases at J, with 13 bases in the middle.

This clone was seen only once. The rearrangement links TRBV28 to TRBJ2-1; 10 bases match TRBD2. Per the germline V gene, CDR1 is MDHEN and CDR2 is SYDVKM. The CDR3 is 15 amino acids. J was trimmed by 6 bases and V by 2 bases; bases with no gene match: 4. The CDR3 region has the DNA TGTGCCAGCAGTTTACTAGCGGGAGACCTCAATGAGCAGTTCTTC. Protein product: CASSLLAGDLNEQFF.

The sample holds one count of this clone. The DNA is left out, because the CDR3 cannot be placed on it with certainty; the CDR3 is given as TCRdb lists it. The chain carries TRBV28 and TRBJ1-2; the table's D call, TRBD1, has no DNA check behind it. The CDR3 length equals 14 residues, ends included. Looked up from germline, CDR1 is MDHEN and CDR2 is SYDVKM. The CDR3 spells CASSSSTGAYGYTF.

The V call is TRBV6-4, the J call TRBJ2-2, with 7 positions matching TRBD1. The V gene end was trimmed by 2 bases and the J gene end by 1 base; junction bases not matched to a gene: 4. Germline loops: CDR1 MRHNA, CDR2 SNTAGT. This CDR3 is built from 16 residues. Here the CDR3 reads CASSDEGGQNTGELFF. The CDR3 DNA reads as TGTGCCAGCAGTGACGAAGGGGGCCAGAACACCGGGGAGCTGTTTTTT.

This clone was picked up one time. The chain uses TRBV28 and TRBJ1-5; 12 bases are shared with TRBD1. The junction had 13 bases not matched to a gene; V was cut back by 7 bases and J by 3 bases. Germline CDR1 reads MDHEN; CDR2 reads SYDVKM. The CDR3 length is 18 residues. The CDR3 DNA follows: TGTGCCAGCACCCCCCGGGACAGGGGGCGGATTTCCAATCAGCCCCAGCATTTT. Residues: CASTPRDRGRISNQPQHF. Supplemented by reference TRBV28 and TRBJ1-5, the full variable domain reads DVKVTQSSRYLVKRTGEKVFLECVQDMDHENMFWYRQDPGLGLRLIYFSYDVKMKEKGDIPEGYSVSREKKERFSLILESASTNQTSMYLCASTPRDRGRISNQPQHFGDGTRLSIL.

The DNA for the CDR3 is TGCGCCAGCAGCTTCGTCCGGGGAGGAAAGAACACTGAAGCTTTCTTT. It encodes CASSFVRGGKNTEAFF. This sequence joins TRBV5-1 and TRBJ1-1; unclear D gene. The germline V and J ends were trimmed by 2 bases and 1 base, with 15 bases remaining between them. The CDR3 spans 16 residues. Germline V gene sequence: CDR1 SGHRS, CDR2 YFSETQ.

V and J are TRBV7-2 and TRBJ2-1, with TRBD2 matching 8 bases. Trimming cost V 5 bases and J 4 bases; bases outside gene matches: 7. Germline V CDR1 and CDR2: SGHTA, FQGNSA. The CDR3 extends over 15 amino acids. The CDR3 DNA is TGTGCCAGCAGCGTTATAGCGGGACCTTACAATGAGCAGTTCTTC. It yields the protein CASSVIAGPYNEQFF. Using reference TRBV7-2 and TRBJ2-1 for the parts outside the CDR3, the full variable domain is GAGVSQSPSNKVTEKGKDVELRCDPISGHTALYWYRQSLGQGLEFLIYFQGNSAPDKSGLPSDRFSAERTGGSVSTLTIQRTQQEDSAVYLCASSVIAGPYNEQFFGPGTRLTVL.

The V call is TRBV6-1, the J call TRBJ2-2; D is perhaps TRBD1 (6 bases). CDR1 and CDR2 from the germline V gene are MNHNS and SASEGT. Trimming removed 1 base from V and 9 bases from J, with 9 bases in between. The length of the CDR3 is 13 residues. The CDR3 here is CASSEEGTRELFF. The DNA for the CDR3 is TGTGCCAGCAGTGAAGAGGGGACAAGGGAGCTGTTTTTT.

The chain joins TRBV15 to TRBJ2-7, with TRBD1 as a possible D gene (6 bases). This CDR3 is built from 15 residues. Trimming shortened V by 5 bases and J by 4 bases, and 18 bases separated the two germline ends. Per germline, CDR1 LNHNV and CDR2 YYDKDF (reference sequence). The CDR3: CATSPESTGSYEQYF. CDR3 sequence (DNA): TGTGCCACCAGCCCCGAGTCAACAGGGAGTTACGAGCAGTACTTC.

The chain has TRBV29-1 and TRBJ1-5; D call uncertain. Between the trimmed V and J ends, which lost 4 bases and 1 base, there was a span of 8 bases. Germline V gene lookup returns CDR1 SQVTM and CDR2 ANQGSEA. The CDR3 covers 13 residues. CDR3 region: CSVGRGSNQPQHF. DNA for the CDR3: TGCAGCGTTGGTCGGGGAAGCAATCAGCCCCAGCATTTT.